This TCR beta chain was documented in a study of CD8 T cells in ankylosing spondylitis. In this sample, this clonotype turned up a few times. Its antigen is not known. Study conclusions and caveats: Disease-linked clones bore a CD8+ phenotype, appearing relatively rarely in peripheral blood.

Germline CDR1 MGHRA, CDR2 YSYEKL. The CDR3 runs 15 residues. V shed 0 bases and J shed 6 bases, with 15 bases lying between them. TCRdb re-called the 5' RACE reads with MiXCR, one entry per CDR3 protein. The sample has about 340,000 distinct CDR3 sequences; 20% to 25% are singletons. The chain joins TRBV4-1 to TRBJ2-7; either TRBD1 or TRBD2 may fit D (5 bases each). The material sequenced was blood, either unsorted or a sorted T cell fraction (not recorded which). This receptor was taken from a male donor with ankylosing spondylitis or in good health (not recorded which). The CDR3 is CASSQDRGLGIEQYF. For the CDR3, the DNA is TGCGCCAGCAGCCAAGACCGGGGCCTGGGCATCGAGCAGTACTTC.